This T cell receptor beta chain derives from a study of blood T cell repertoires in COVID-19. This table comes from immunoSEQ multiplex PCR, and its TCRdb copy is limited to in-frame clones, with some not included. The data contain approximately 150,000 clones, over 80% of them singletons. The CDR3 loop spans 15 amino acids. Per germline, CDR1 LNHDA and CDR2 SQIVND (reference sequence). V lost 2 bases and J lost 4, with 14 bases in between. This clone was counted once. What was sequenced was peripheral blood. The clonotype originates from a woman in her 50s with acute or convalescent COVID-19. The chain employs TRBV19 and TRBJ1-1; a weak D match, TRBD1 (5 bases). DNA for the CDR3: TGTGCCAGTAGTATAAGGCGCAGGGAGGGCACTGAAGCTTTCTTT. Residues: CASSIRRREGTEAFF.